A few counts support the clone carrying this TCR beta chain. TCRdb itself ran the 5' RACE reads through MiXCR, one entry per CDR3 protein. Altogether around 960,000 distinct CDR3 sequences are present, 9% to 15% being singletons, with the ten largest covering 1.5% to 2%. These data are taken from a study of identical twins. J was trimmed by 4 bases and V by 6 bases; bases with no gene match: 8. The CDR3 is 16 amino acids. Germline V gene data show CDR1 as LGHDT and CDR2 as YNNKEL (reference sequence). The sample also formed part of further work on yellow fever vaccine responses in identical twins.

The TCR originated in a woman younger than 35 in good health. The sample taken for sequencing was PBMCs. The chain recombines TRBV3-1 with TRBJ2-1; 11 bases are a match to TRBD2. CDR3 sequence: CASRHASGGTYNEQFF. CDR3 coding DNA: TGTGCCAGCAGACATGCTAGCGGGGGGACTTACAATGAGCAGTTCTTC.